The clone carrying this T cell receptor beta chain has more than one count but fewer than ten. The entry originates in a study of cytotoxic CD8 clonotypes in ibrutinib-treated CLL. Study background: On average, each sample had approximately 280,000 productive templates and about 89,000 productive rearrangements.

Method: immunoSEQ multiplex PCR; TCRdb's copy keeps in-frame clones and lacks some. The sample lists 300,000 to 350,000 clones, around four fifths occurring once. V was shortened by 7 bases and J by 3 bases, with 13 bases between the two germline ends. Germline assignment: CDR1 SNHLY and CDR2 FYNNEI. This CDR3 spans 13 amino acids. The material was PBMCs, obtained before ibrutinib treatment. This clonotype originated in a human donor with chronic lymphocytic leukemia. The V and J genes are TRBV2 and TRBJ2-7, with a possible D match to TRBD1 (7 bases). The CDR3 bases are TGTGCCAGCATCGGAGGGGGCAGCTACGAGCAGTACTTC. The encoded protein is CASIGGGSYEQYF. Variable domain in full (rest from reference TRBV2 and TRBJ2-7): EPEVTQTPSHQVTQMGQEVILRCVPISNHLYFYWYRQILGQKVEFLVSFYNNEISEKSEIFDDQFSVERPDGSNFTLKIRSTKLEDSAMYFCASIGGGSYEQYFGPGTRLTVT.